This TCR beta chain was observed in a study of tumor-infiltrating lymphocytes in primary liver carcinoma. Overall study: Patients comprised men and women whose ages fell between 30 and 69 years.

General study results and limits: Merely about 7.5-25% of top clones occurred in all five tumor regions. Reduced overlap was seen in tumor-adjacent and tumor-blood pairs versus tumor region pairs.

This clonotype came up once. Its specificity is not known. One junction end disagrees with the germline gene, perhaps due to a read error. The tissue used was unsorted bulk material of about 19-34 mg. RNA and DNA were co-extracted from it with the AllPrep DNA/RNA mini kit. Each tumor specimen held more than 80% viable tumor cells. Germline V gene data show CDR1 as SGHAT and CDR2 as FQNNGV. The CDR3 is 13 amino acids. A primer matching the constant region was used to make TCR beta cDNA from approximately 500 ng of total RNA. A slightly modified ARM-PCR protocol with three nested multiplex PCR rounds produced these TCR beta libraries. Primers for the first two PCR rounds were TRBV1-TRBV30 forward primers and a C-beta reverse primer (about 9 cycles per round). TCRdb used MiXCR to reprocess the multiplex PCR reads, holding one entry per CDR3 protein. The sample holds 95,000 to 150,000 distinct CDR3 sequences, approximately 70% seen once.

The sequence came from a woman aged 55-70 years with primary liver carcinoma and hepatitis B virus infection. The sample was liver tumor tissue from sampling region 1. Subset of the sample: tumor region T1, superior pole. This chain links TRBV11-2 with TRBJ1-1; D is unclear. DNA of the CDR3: TGTGTCAGCAGCCTCGGGCTGAACACTGAAGTCTTCTTT. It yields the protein CVSSLGLNTEVFF. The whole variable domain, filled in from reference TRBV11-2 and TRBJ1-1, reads EAGVAQSPRYKIIEKRQSVAFWCNPISGHATLYWYQQILGQGPKLLIQFQNNGVVDDSQLPKDRFSAERLKGVDSTLKIQPAKLEDSAVYLCVSSLGLNTEVFFGQGTRLTVV.